This TCR beta chain is from a study of T cell changes during pregnancy in multiple sclerosis. Sequencing was performed with immunoSEQ multiplex PCR; in TCRdb, only in-frame clones are kept and a portion is missing. Among some 60,000 clones listed, 92% were seen once. This CDR3 comprises 12 residues. The V gene lost 4 bases and the J gene lost 6 bases, with 10 bases spanning the gap. Germline-derived CDR1 and CDR2 are SQVTM and ANQGSEA. This chain joins TRBV29-1 and TRBJ1-5; possible D gene TRBD1, 5 bases. The sample consisted of peripheral blood, taken in the second trimester of pregnancy. The receptor's source is a female donor in good health, enrolled as a control in a pregnancy study. The CDR3 region is CSVAGKGQPQHF. The CDR3 nucleotides read TGCAGCGTTGCAGGGAAGGGTCAGCCCCAGCATTTT.